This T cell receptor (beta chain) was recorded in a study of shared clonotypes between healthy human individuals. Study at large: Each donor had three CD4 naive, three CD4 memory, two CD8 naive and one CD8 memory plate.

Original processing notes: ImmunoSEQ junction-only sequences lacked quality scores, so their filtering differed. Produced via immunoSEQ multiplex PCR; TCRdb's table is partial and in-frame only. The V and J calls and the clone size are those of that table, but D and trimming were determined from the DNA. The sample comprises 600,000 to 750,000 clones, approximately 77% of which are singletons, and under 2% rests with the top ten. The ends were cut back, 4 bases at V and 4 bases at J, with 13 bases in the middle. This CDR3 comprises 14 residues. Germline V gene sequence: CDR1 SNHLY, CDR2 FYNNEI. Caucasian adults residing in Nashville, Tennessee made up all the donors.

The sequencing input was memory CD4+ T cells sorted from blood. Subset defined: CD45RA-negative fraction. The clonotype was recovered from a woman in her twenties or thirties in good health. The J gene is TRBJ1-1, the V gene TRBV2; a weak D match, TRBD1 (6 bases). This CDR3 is CASSGDIQGTEAFF. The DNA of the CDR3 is TGTGCCAGCAGTGGAGACATACAGGGCACTGAAGCTTTCTTT.